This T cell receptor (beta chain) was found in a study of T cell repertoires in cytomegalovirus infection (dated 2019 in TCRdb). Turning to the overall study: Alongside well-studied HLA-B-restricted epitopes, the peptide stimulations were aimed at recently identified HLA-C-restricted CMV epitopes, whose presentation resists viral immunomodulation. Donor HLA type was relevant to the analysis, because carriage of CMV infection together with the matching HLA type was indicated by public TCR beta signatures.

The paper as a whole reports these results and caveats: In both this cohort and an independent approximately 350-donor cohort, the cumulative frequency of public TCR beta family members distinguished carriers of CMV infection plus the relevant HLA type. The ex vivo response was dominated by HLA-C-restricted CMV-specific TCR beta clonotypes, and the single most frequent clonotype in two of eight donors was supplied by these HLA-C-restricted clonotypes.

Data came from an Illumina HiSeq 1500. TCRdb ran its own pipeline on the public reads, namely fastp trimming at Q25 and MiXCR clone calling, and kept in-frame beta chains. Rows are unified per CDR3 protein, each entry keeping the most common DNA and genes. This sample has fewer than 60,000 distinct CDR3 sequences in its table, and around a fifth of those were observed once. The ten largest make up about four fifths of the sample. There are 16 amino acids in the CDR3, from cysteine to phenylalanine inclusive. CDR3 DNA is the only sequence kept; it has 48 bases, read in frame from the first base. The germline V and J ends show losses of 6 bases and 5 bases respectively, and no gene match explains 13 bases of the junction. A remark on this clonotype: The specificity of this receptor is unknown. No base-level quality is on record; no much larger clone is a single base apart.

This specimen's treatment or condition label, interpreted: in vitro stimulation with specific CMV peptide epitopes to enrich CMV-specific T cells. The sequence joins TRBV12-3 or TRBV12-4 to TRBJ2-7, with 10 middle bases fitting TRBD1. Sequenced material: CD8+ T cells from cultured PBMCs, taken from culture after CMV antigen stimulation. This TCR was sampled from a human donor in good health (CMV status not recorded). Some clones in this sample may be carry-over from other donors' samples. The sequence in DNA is TGTGCCAGCAGCTCCCCCCCGGGACAGGGGACTCACGAGCAGTACTTC. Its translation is CASSSPPGQGTHEQYF.